These 20 T cell receptor beta chains came from one sample sequenced in a study of cytomegalovirus exposure and HLA in healthy donors. Vbeta (60) and Jbeta (13) primers were used in the PCR. Repertoires were generated with immunoSEQ multiplex PCR, while TCRdb's copy carries only in-frame clones and drops some. The sample carries 130,000 to 150,000 clones, 77% recorded once. The specimen sequenced was PBMCs. The source is a woman aged 45-65 years in good health and CMV-seronegative.

The chain combines TRBV2 with TRBJ2-4, with a weak D call TRBD1 (6 bases). The CDR3 runs to 15 residues. V dropped 8 bases and J dropped 7 bases, with 21 bases sitting between them. Germline CDR1 is SNHLY and CDR2 is FYNNEI. CDR3 DNA: TGTGCCAGCCTGAGGACAGCAAGAACGGGGAACATTCAGTACTTC. Translating gives CASLRTARTGNIQYF.

In DNA form, the CDR3 reads TGTGCCAGCAGCTTAGTGAGGGACACCGGGGAGCTGTTTTTT. It encodes CASSLVRDTGELFF. The V gene is TRBV11-3, the J gene TRBJ2-2, with D perhaps TRBD2 (5 bases). The CDR3 has 14 amino acids. V dropped 1 base and J dropped 3 bases, with 6 bases sitting between them. CDR1 and CDR2 (germline): SGHNT, YENEEA.

This chain joins TRBV5-6 and TRBJ2-7, with D unclear. Germline values: CDR1 SGHDT, CDR2 YYEEEE. The CDR3 loop spans 12 amino acids. Trimming shortened V by 1 base and J by 6 bases, and 8 bases separated the two germline ends. The chain's CDR3 is CASSLTPSEQYF. In DNA form, the CDR3 reads TGTGCCAGCAGCTTGACACCTTCCGAGCAGTACTTC.

This chain joins TRBV4-2 and TRBJ2-2; a weak D match, TRBD2 (5 bases). V lost 0 bases to trimming and J lost 2 bases, with 10 bases between them. Germline CDR1 is LGHNA and CDR2 is YNFKEQ. This CDR3 contains 16 residues. The CDR3 loop is CASSQDFGKNTGELFF. CDR3 nucleotides: TGTGCCAGCAGCCAAGATTTCGGGAAAAACACCGGGGAGCTGTTTTTT.

This clone was counted a single time. The rearrangement joins TRBV7-9 to TRBJ2-7, with D maybe TRBD1 (5 bases). The CDR3 loop spans 14 amino acids. With 2 bases removed from V and 0 bases from J, the gap between germline ends came to 8 bases. Germline assignment: CDR1 SEHNR and CDR2 FQNEAQ (reference sequence). The DNA for the CDR3 is TGTGCCAGCAGCTTAAATGGGGCCTCCTACGAGCAGTACTTC. It codes for CASSLNGASYEQYF. Full variable domain (outside the CDR3, taken from reference TRBV7-9 and TRBJ2-7): DTGVSQNPRHKITKRGQNVTFRCDPISEHNRLYWYRQTLGQGPEFLTYFQNEAQLEKSRLLSDRFSAERPKGSFSTLEIQRTEQGDSAMYLCASSLNGASYEQYFGPGTRLTVT.

The chain is built from TRBV6-1 and TRBJ1-1; unclear D gene. Trimming took 9 bases from V and 4 from J, leaving 18 bases between them. CDR1 and CDR2 from the germline V gene are MNHNS and SASEGT. The CDR3 loop spans 14 amino acids. Here the CDR3 DNA reads TGTGCCAGTACTAAGGGAGTGCCTCCCACTGAAGCTTTCTTT. This encodes CASTKGVPPTEAFF.

J is TRBJ2-5 and V is TRBV15, with D possibly matching TRBD1 (6 bases). Per the germline V gene, CDR1 is LNHNV and CDR2 is YYDKDF (reference sequence). Trimming removed 8 bases at V and 1 base at J, with 11 bases between. The CDR3 is 13 amino acids. CDR3 DNA: TGTGCCACCGCACGGGACACCCAAGAGACCCAGTACTTC. Amino acid sequence: CATARDTQETQYF.

The chain links TRBV7-9 to TRBJ1-4; maybe TRBD1 (5 bases). CDR1 and CDR2 from the germline V gene are SEHNR and FQNEAQ (reference sequence). Trimming removed 6 bases at V and 0 bases at J, with 17 bases between. There are 17 residues in the CDR3. CDR3 DNA: TGTGCCAGCAGTCACTCCCGGGACTTTGCAACTAATGAAAAACTGTTTTTT. It is translated as CASSHSRDFATNEKLFF.

V is TRBV6-1 and J is TRBJ2-7; a weak D match, TRBD1 (5 bases). V was pared by 6 bases and J by 3 bases, with 12 bases between. This CDR3 comprises 13 residues. Per germline, CDR1 MNHNS and CDR2 SASEGT. The CDR3 here is CASSQAGNYEQYF. For the CDR3, the DNA is TGTGCCAGCAGCCAGGCAGGGAACTACGAGCAGTACTTC.

The CDR3 sequence is CASSPVVREDSPLHF. The CDR3 DNA follows: TGTGCCAGCTCACCGGTAGTCAGGGAGGATTCACCCCTCCACTTT. This chain links TRBV18 with TRBJ1-6; perhaps TRBD1 as D (5 bases). The length of the CDR3 is 15 residues. CDR1 and CDR2 (germline): KGHSH, LQKENI. V was cut by 3 bases and J by 8 bases, with 14 bases left in between. Combining the CDR3 with reference TRBV18 and TRBJ1-6 gives the whole variable domain NAGVMQNPRHLVRRRGQEARLRCSPMKGHSHVYWYRQLPEEGLKFMVYLQKENIIDESGMPKERFSAEFPKEGPSILRIQQVVRGDSAAYFCASSPVVREDSPLHFGNGTRLTVT.

V usage is TRBV29-1 and J usage is TRBJ1-1; no firm D call. The CDR3 spans 14 residues. Trimming cost V 6 bases and J 1 base, with 15 bases left between them. Germline assignment: CDR1 SQVTM and CDR2 ANQGSEA. CDR3 nucleotides: TGCAGCGTCCAAACACGTTACGCGAACACTGAAGCTTTCTTT. As protein: CSVQTRYANTEAFF.

This rearrangement joins TRBV5-1 to TRBJ1-1; weak D call: TRBD1 (5 bases). CDR1 SGHRS and CDR2 YFSETQ come from the germline V gene. V was shortened by 0 bases and J by 3 bases, with 12 bases between the two germline ends. This CDR3 has 15 residues. CDR3 DNA: TGCGCCAGCAGCTTGGTTTCAGGGCATGACACTGAAGCTTTCTTT. Its translation is CASSLVSGHDTEAFF.

The V and J genes are TRBV5-4 and TRBJ1-2, with 8 bases fitting TRBD1. CDR1 and CDR2 (germline): SGHNT, YYREEE (reference sequence). This CDR3 spans 13 amino acids. V was clipped by 2 bases and J by 8 bases; unmatched bases: 5. This chain's CDR3 is CASSFQGAQGYTF. In DNA, the CDR3 is TGTGCCAGCAGCTTCCAGGGGGCTCAAGGCTACACCTTC.

V and J are TRBV6-1 and TRBJ2-5; TRBD2 is a possible D gene (6 bases). The CDR3 contains 13 residues. The germline CDR1 and CDR2 sequences are MNHNS and SASEGT. Trimming removed 4 bases from V and 5 bases from J, with 11 bases in between. This CDR3 reads CASSVDYGETQYF. The CDR3 DNA is TGTGCCAGCAGTGTGGACTATGGGGAGACCCAGTACTTC.

The J gene is TRBJ1-4, the V gene TRBV7-6; D might be TRBD1 (6 bases). Per germline, CDR1 SGHVS and CDR2 FNYEAQ. The CDR3 is made up of 18 amino acids. V lost 1 base, J lost 6 bases, and 21 bases lay in between. The CDR3 here is CASSLGGTRDTYYEKLFF. CDR3 nucleotides: TGTGCCAGCAGCTTAGGGGGGACCCGGGACACTTACTATGAAAAACTGTTTTTT.

This clone was seen a handful of times. The chain couples TRBV2 to TRBJ1-6; a possible D gene is TRBD1 (5 bases). Trimming removed 4 bases at V and 14 bases at J, with 12 bases between. Germline V CDR1 and CDR2: SNHLY, FYNNEI. The CDR3 has 12 amino acids. The CDR3 nucleotides are TGTGCCAGCAGTGCTAGACAGCCAGCCCTCCACTTT. Translating gives CASSARQPALHF.

The chain couples TRBV12-5 to TRBJ2-5; a weak D match, TRBD2 (7 bases). This CDR3 spans 13 amino acids. With 3 bases removed from V and 5 bases from J, the gap between germline ends came to 10 bases. Germline V gene sequence: CDR1 LGHNT, CDR2 FRNRAP. The CDR3 coding sequence is TGTGCTAGTGGTTTCGGGGGGCAGGAGACCCAGTACTTC. Protein sequence: CASGFGGQETQYF.

The chain recombines TRBV7-2 with TRBJ1-5; TRBD1 agrees at 10 bases. J lost 5 bases, V lost 4 bases, and 5 bases had no gene match. This CDR3 region has 15 residues. The germline V gene encodes CDR1 SGHTA and CDR2 FQGNSA. The CDR3 region has the DNA TGTGCCAGCAGCTCCGGGACAGGGGTCGATCAGCCCCAGCATTTT. Its protein product is CASSSGTGVDQPQHF.

A single count supports this clone. The rearrangement uses TRBV10-3 and TRBJ1-4; 8 nucleotides match TRBD1. Germline lookup yields CDR1 ENHRY and CDR2 SYGVKD. V shed 5 bases, J shed 5 bases, and the junction held 4 bases outside the gene matches. This CDR3 comprises 14 residues. This chain's CDR3 is CAISRGQENEKLFF. The CDR3 DNA reads as TGTGCCATCAGTAGGGGACAGGAGAATGAAAAACTGTTTTTT.

The chain recombines TRBV19 with TRBJ1-1; possible D gene TRBD1, 6 bases. Germline lookup yields CDR1 LNHDA and CDR2 SQIVND (reference sequence). CDR3 length equals 13 residues. Trimming pared 6 bases from V and 4 bases from J, leaving 12 bases between. CDR3 loop: CASSVTGSTEAFF. CDR3 DNA: TGTGCCAGTAGCGTAACAGGGTCCACTGAAGCTTTCTTT.